A selection of T cell receptor beta chains follows, all from one sample in a study of cytomegalovirus exposure and HLA in healthy donors. Only in-frame clones appear in the TCRdb table, and some are missing; sequencing was by immunoSEQ multiplex PCR. The sample lists about 130,000 clones; over 60% were seen once. The material sequenced was PBMCs. The receptors shown here come from a human donor in good health. The CDR3 runs from the conserved cysteine through the conserved F or W. The D gene is left open where the match is weak. Clone size, where shown, is once, few, many, or a class for clones that have expanded.

>16|.|TRBJ1-1|TRBV5-4|.
CASSWALLGGNTEAFF
TGTGCCAGCAGCTGGGCATTACTAGGGGGAAACACTGAAGCTTTCTTT
>16|.|TRBJ1-5|TRBV18|.
CASSPVRLRLNQPQHF
TGTGCCAGCTCACCAGTCAGGCTTCGACTAAATCAGCCCCAGCATTTT
>13|.|TRBJ2-7|TRBV5-1|.
CASTSGTPYEQYF
TGCGCCAGCACATCCGGGACTCCCTACGAGCAGTACTTC
>15|.|TRBJ2-7|TRBV10-3|TRBD2
CAIRSSFGGIDEQYF
TGTGCCATCCGATCTTCCTTCGGGGGGATCGACGAGCAGTACTTC
>14|.|TRBJ2-7|TRBV7-8|TRBD2
CASSPGGGPLEQYF
TGTGCCAGCAGCCCCGGGGGGGGGCCTCTCGAGCAGTACTTC
>14|.|TRBJ1-2|TRBV27|.
CASSFGRRGYGYTF
TGTGCCAGCAGTTTCGGGCGCAGGGGATATGGCTACACCTTC
>13|.|TRBJ2-1|TRBV6-1|.
CASGPNRYNEQFF
TGTGCCAGCGGCCCGAACCGCTACAATGAGCAGTTCTTC
>13|few|TRBJ2-1|TRBV4-1|.
CASSQGAGDEQFF
TGCGCCAGCAGCCAAGGGGCCGGGGATGAGCAGTTCTTC
>15|.|TRBJ2-5|TRBV5-1|.
CASSLTGLPQETQYF
TGCGCCAGCAGCTTGACGGGACTCCCCCAAGAGACCCAGTACTTC
>13|.|TRBJ2-7|TRBV5-4|TRBD2
CAITSGGFYEQYF
TGTGCGATAACGTCGGGAGGATTCTACGAGCAGTACTTC
>13|.|TRBJ2-7|TRBV7-2|TRBD1
CASSLGTEGEQYF
TGTGCCAGCAGCCTCGGGACAGAAGGCGAGCAGTACTTC
>16|.|TRBJ2-3|TRBV6-1|.
CASSGRTTFLTDTQYF
TGTGCCAGCAGTGGCCGGACTACATTCCTCACAGATACGCAGTATTTT